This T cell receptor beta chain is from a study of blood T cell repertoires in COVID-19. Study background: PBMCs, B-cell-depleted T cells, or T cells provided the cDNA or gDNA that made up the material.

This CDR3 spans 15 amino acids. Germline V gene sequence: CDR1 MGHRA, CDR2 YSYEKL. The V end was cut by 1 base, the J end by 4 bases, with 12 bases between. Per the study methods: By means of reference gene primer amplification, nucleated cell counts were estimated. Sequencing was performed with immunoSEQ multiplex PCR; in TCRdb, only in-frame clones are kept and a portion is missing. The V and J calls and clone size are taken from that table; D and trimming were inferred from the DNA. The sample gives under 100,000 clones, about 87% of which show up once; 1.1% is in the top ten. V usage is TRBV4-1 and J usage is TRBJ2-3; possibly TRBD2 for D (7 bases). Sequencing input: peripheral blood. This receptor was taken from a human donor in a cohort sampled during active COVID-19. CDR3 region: CASSQGSGGPDTQYF. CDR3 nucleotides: TGCGCCAGCAGCCAAGGCTCCGGGGGGCCAGATACGCAGTATTTT.